The 10 T cell receptor beta chains presented below share a single source sample, sequenced in a study of blood T cells in healthy people across ages. Combining a sample-barcoded 5' primer with a J-beta primer mix, a second PCR ran for roughly 7 to 11 cycles. TCRdb processed the 5' RACE reads anew with MiXCR; each CDR3 protein has one entry. The table lists about 800,000 distinct CDR3 sequences, around 25% of them singletons. The data were also submitted as part of a second study, on T cells of mothers and their children.

The sample comprised blood. All receptors derive from a boy aged 10-17 years in good health.

The V gene is TRBV7-2, the J gene TRBJ2-1; no firm D call. The CDR3 contains 13 residues. The germline CDR1 and CDR2 sequences are SGHTA and FQGNSA. Trimming took 3 bases from V and 7 from J, leaving 10 bases between them. CDR3 DNA: TGTGCCAGCAGCTTTTATTACCCAAATGAGCAGTTCTTC. Its translation: CASSFYYPNEQFF.

Only a few counts were recorded for this clonotype. The chain links TRBV6-6 to TRBJ1-2; D remains unclear. Trimming removed 4 bases from V and 0 bases from J, with 6 bases in between. CDR1 and CDR2 from the germline V gene are MNHNY and SVGAGI (reference sequence). The CDR3 length is 13 residues. The CDR3 DNA sequence: TGTGCCAGCAGTTTCCCGTCTAACTATGGCTACACCTTC. Translated: CASSFPSNYGYTF.

Written as DNA, the CDR3 is TGTGCCAGCAGCTTCGGGACAGGGGCTAACTATGGCTACACCTTC. Translation gives CASSFGTGANYGYTF. This chain uses TRBV7-2 with TRBJ1-2, with 10 bases identical to TRBD1. J gave up 0 bases and V 3 bases, and 1 base lay outside the gene matches. The germline gives CDR1 SGHTA, CDR2 FQGNSA. This CDR3 has 15 residues.

This clonotype was observed a few times. The genes are TRBV7-2 and TRBJ2-1; 11 nucleotides agree with TRBD2. After removal of 2 bases from V and 9 bases from J, the junction contained 6 bases not matched to a gene. In germline, CDR1 is SGHTA, CDR2 FQGNSA. This CDR3 comprises 15 residues. The CDR3 loop is CASSLLSGGAGEQFF. CDR3 DNA sequence: TGTGCCAGCAGCTTACTTAGCGGGGGGGCGGGTGAGCAGTTCTTC.

The chain couples TRBV12-3 or TRBV12-4 to TRBJ2-7; D ambiguous. The CDR3 runs to 13 residues. Between the trimmed V and J ends, which lost 5 bases and 2 bases, there was a span of 10 bases. The CDR3 region has the DNA TGTGCCAGCAGTGTCATACTACCCTACGAGCAGTACTTC. As protein: CASSVILPYEQYF.

This clonotype has just a few counts. The chain uses TRBV3-1 and TRBJ2-1, with D uncertain. Germline CDR1 LGHDT, CDR2 YNNKEL (reference sequence). V dropped 2 bases and J dropped 5 bases, with 4 bases sitting between them. The CDR3 is 12 residues long. The CDR3: CASSQLDNEQFF. The CDR3 DNA follows: TGTGCCAGCAGCCAACTTGACAATGAGCAGTTCTTC.

The chain joins TRBV7-3 to TRBJ2-5, with D perhaps given as TRBD1 or TRBD2 (5 bases each). The CDR3 contains 15 residues. V dropped 5 bases and J dropped 9 bases, with 22 bases sitting between them. Germline assignment: CDR1 SGHTA and CDR2 FQGTGA. DNA of the CDR3: TGTGCCAGCAGCCCGACAGCGGCTGGATTTGTTCCCCAGTACTTC. This codes for CASSPTAAGFVPQYF.

This clonotype was counted between two and nine times. V gene TRBV19 combines with J gene TRBJ1-1, with D perhaps matching TRBD1 (6 bases). CDR3 size: 14 residues. V lost 4 bases, J lost 1 base, and 10 bases lay in between. Per the germline V gene, CDR1 is LNHDA and CDR2 is SQIVND (reference sequence). The CDR3 DNA is TGTGCCAGTAGTACAATACAGGGGAACACTGAAGCTTTCTTT. Its protein is CASSTIQGNTEAFF. The variable domain in full, with the rest retrieved from reference TRBV19 and TRBJ1-1, is DGGITQSPKYLFRKEGQNVTLSCEQNLNHDAMYWYRQDPGQGLRLIYYSQIVNDFQKGDIAEGYSVSREKKESFPLTVTSAQKNPTAFYLCASSTIQGNTEAFFGQGTRLTVV.

This clonotype was counted only a few times. The chain has TRBV25-1 and TRBJ1-1, with no clear D. The germline V gene encodes CDR1 MGHDK and CDR2 SYGVNS. This CDR3 has 14 amino acids. With 2 bases removed from V and 6 bases from J, the gap between germline ends came to 13 bases. The CDR3 DNA reads as TGTGCCAGCAGTGAAAAAGGGTGCGTCGCTGAAGCTTTCTTT. Encoded protein: CASSEKGCVAEAFF.

The chain has TRBV7-2 and TRBJ1-2, with D tentatively TRBD1 (6 bases). Germline CDR1 is SGHTA and CDR2 is FQGNSA. The ends were cut back, 1 base at V and 1 base at J, with 13 bases in the middle. CDR3 length: 16 amino acids. This chain's CDR3 is CASSLEGQGLNYGYTF. The CDR3 coding sequence is TGTGCCAGCAGCTTAGAGGGTCAGGGGCTTAACTATGGCTACACCTTC.